This is a list of T cell receptor beta chains from one sample in a study of T cells in localized non-small cell lung cancer. Assay: immunoSEQ multiplex PCR; the TCRdb copy retains only in-frame clones and omits some. The repertoire holds around 1,300 clones, with less than 20% as singletons. The material sequenced was lung tumor tissue, taken before any cancer treatment. These TCRs come from a male donor older than 55 with stage II squamous cell lung carcinoma. Each CDR3 is given with its conserved first and last residue. The order of the fields is clone size, J gene, V gene, D gene, CDR3 DNA, CDR3 protein. D genes are given only for firm matches. Clone size appears in some rows only: once, few, many, or a class for an expanded clone.

>-|TRBJ2-1|TRBV19|TRBD2
TGTGCCAGTAGTATAGAAAGACTAGCGGGAGGATTAATCTACAATGAGCAGTTCTTC
CASSIERLAGGLIYNEQFF
>few|TRBJ1-1|TRBV7-2|-
TGTGCCAGCAGCCCTACCGCAGCCCCGCGGGCTAAAGCTTTCTTT
CASSPTAAPRAKAFF
>-|TRBJ2-7|TRBV6-8|TRBD2
TGTGCCAGCAGTTACCGGCTAGCGGGGGGAAACCCCTACGAGCAGTACTTC
CASSYRLAGGNPYEQYF
>-|TRBJ2-7|TRBV6-8|TRBD2
TGTGCCAGCAGTGTCACTAGCGGGGGTGCCTCCTCCTACGAGCAGTACTTC
CASSVTSGGASSYEQYF
>-|TRBJ1-2|TRBV12-5|TRBD1
TGTGCCAGCGGTAAACCGGGACAGGGCCTATATGGCTACACCTTC
CASGKPGQGLYGYTF
>few|TRBJ1-2|TRBV28|-
TGTGCCAGCAGTTTATACGGATCGAAATCGAGAGGCTACACCTTC
CASSLYGSKSRGYTF
>-|TRBJ1-6|TRBV11-3|TRBD1
TGTGCCAGCAGCTTAGGGGTTGGGCAGGGGGGATCACCCCTCCACTTT
CASSLGVGQGGSPLHF
>-|TRBJ2-3|TRBV19|TRBD2
TGTGCCAGTAGTCCCCTGGGACTAGCGGAAAAGACAGATACGCAGTATTTT
CASSPLGLAEKTDTQYF
>-|TRBJ1-2|TRBV19|-
TGTGCCAGTAGTATAGCGGACAGCTATGGCTACACCTTC
CASSIADSYGYTF
>few|TRBJ1-4|TRBV11-3|-
TGTGCCAGCAGCCCACGACAGACTTCTTCAACTAATGAAAAACTGTTTTTT
CASSPRQTSSTNEKLFF
>hyperexpanded|TRBJ1-1|TRBV30|-
TGTGCCTGGGACAGTAGTAACACTGAAGCTTTCTTT
CAWDSSNTEAFF
>few|TRBJ2-1|TRBV6-8|-
TGTGCCAGCATGAGGGGAGACAGGAGCTACAATGAGCAGTTCTTC
CASMRGDRSYNEQFF
>medium-sized|TRBJ2-7|TRBV6-8|TRBD1
TGTGCCAGCAATACATTCGACAGGGGTACCTACGAGCAGTACTTC
CASNTFDRGTYEQYF
>large|TRBJ2-1|TRBV11-3|TRBD1
TGTGCCAGCAGCGCATCCGGACAGGGCAGTGAGCAGTTCTTC
CASSASGQGSEQFF
>-|TRBJ1-4|TRBV6-8|TRBD1
TGTGCCAGCAGCCCAATGGGGCCAACGACAGGGGGAAATGAAAAACTGTTTTTT
CASSPMGPTTGGNEKLFF
>few|TRBJ2-5|TRBV28|-
TGTGCCAGCAGAGGGCCTGGGGAGACCCAGTACTTC
CASRGPGETQYF
>few|TRBJ2-7|TRBV10-3|-
TGTGCCATCAGTGAGTCGACGGGGTTTGGAGAGCAGTACTTC
CAISESTGFGEQYF
>medium-sized|TRBJ2-5|TRBV11-3|TRBD1
TGTGCCAGCAGCTTTGACTACCTAACAGGGGTGGAGACCCAGTACTTC
CASSFDYLTGVETQYF
>-|TRBJ2-1|TRBV11-3|-
TGTGCCAGCAGCTTAACCGGAGTCTCCTACAATGAGCAGTTCTTC
CASSLTGVSYNEQFF
>-|TRBJ1-5|TRBV10-2|-
TGCGCCAGCACGTCAGTAGGTCTGAATCAGCCCCAGCATTTT
CASTSVGLNQPQHF
>-|TRBJ2-3|TRBV30|TRBD2
TGTGCCTGGAGTTTGGGGACTAGCAGCAGCACAGATACGCAGTATTTT
CAWSLGTSSSTDTQYF
>-|TRBJ2-2|TRBV18|-
TGTGCCAGCTCACAAGACAGGCTAAACACCGGGGAGCTGTTTTTT
CASSQDRLNTGELFF
>few|TRBJ1-5|TRBV11-3|-
TGTGCCAGCAGCTTAGTAGCGGGTTATAGCAATCAGCCCCAGCATTTT
CASSLVAGYSNQPQHF
>few|TRBJ2-4|TRBV11-3|-
TGTGCCAGCAGCTCGAGACCCCAGGGTGTCGGCAAAAACATTCAGTACTTC
CASSSRPQGVGKNIQYF